This T cell receptor beta chain appears in the sequencing data of a study of blood T cell repertoires in COVID-19. Study overall: Specimens from acute and convalescent COVID-19 originated in the United States, Italy and Spain.

CDR3 length: 14 residues. Germline V gene sequence: CDR1 LNHNV, CDR2 YYDKDF (reference sequence). Unmatched junction bases numbered 6, after V lost 3 bases and J lost 6 bases. This clone has only a few counts. In the original processing: By means of reference gene primer amplification, nucleated cell counts were estimated. This table comes from immunoSEQ multiplex PCR, and its TCRdb copy is limited to in-frame clones, with some not included. V and J calls and clone size are as listed in that table; D and trimming were resolved from the DNA. Of 20,000 or so clones listed, over 75% are singletons. The rearrangement uses TRBV15 and TRBJ1-2, with 8 bases that match TRBD1. Sequenced sample: peripheral blood. This receptor was taken from a man aged 50 to 60 with active COVID-19. CDR3 residues: CATSRNGQGDGYTF. In DNA form, the CDR3 reads TGTGCCACCAGCAGGAACGGACAGGGCGATGGCTACACCTTC. The variable domain in full, completed from reference TRBV15 and TRBJ1-2, reads DAMVIQNPRYQVTQFGKPVTLSCSQTLNHNVMYWYQQKSSQAPKLLFHYYDKDFNNEADTPDNFQSRRPNTSFCFLDIRSPGLGDTAMYLCATSRNGQGDGYTFGSGTRLTVV.